The following is a T cell receptor (beta chain) sequence with its context. Its cognate antigen has yet to be identified. Base-call qualities are not available, and no considerably larger clone is one nucleotide away. Using the immunoSEQ assay, TCRB CDR3 regions were amplified from 2 to 2.5 micrograms of genomic DNA, or from all available DNA when less than that was on hand. The multiplex PCR employed 60 forward primers targeting TCR V beta segments and 13 reverse primers targeting J beta segments. Synthetic control templates were spiked into each sample at limiting dilution to estimate reads per starting template. Sequencing produced 87 bp reads on the Illumina HiSeq System. From the authors' description of their analysis: PCR and sequencing errors were removed by a nearest neighbor algorithm that merged closely related sequences. TCR overlap was measured as the percentage of unique tumor TCR beta sequences that were also present in the peripheral blood of the same patient. TCRdb carries this immuneACCESS record with in-frame sequences only. Its versions omit some clonotypes, under half of them owing to an unresolved V gene in the studies checked, with the rest unexplained. From that table come the V and J calls and clone size; the DNA was used to work out D and trimming. The sample yields 100,000 or so clones; around 87% were counted once. 2.5% to 3% of the sample rests with the top ten.

This record comes from a study of glioma-infiltrating T cells after dendritic cell vaccination (dated by TCRdb to the mid-2010s). For the study in its entirety: A cohort of roughly 15 glioblastoma patients from Phase I and II dendritic cell vaccination trials was included, of whom 9 were newly diagnosed and 6 had recurrent disease. Patients received autologous tumor lysate-pulsed dendritic cell vaccination between about 2002 and 2012. The vaccine consisted of monocyte-derived dendritic cells cultured about 7 days with IL-4 and GM-CSF, then pulsed overnight with autologous tumor lysate. Patients received three intradermal dendritic cell vaccine injections at biweekly intervals in the arm below the axilla. In glioblastoma patients vaccinated with dendritic cells, deep sequencing of TCR beta CDR3 regions served to measure tumor-infiltrating lymphocyte content and to compare repertoires between tumor and blood. TCR sequencing metrics, including TIL content and tumor-blood repertoire overlap, were correlated with survival after dendritic cell vaccination.

What the study reported, not specific to this receptor: The TCR overlap response model with three groups was called speculative and said to need prospective validation. No direct relationship between TCR clonality and survival was found, suggesting that a diverse polyclonal response may matter. After dendritic cell vaccination, a higher estimated pretreatment TIL content predicted longer time to progression and overall survival. The cohort was small and heterogeneous, with few patients having full blood and tumor sets and even fewer initial-recurrent tumor pairs.

The sample's time point label is to be understood as: after dendritic cell vaccination, including at tumor progression/relapse. Patients were selected for having adequate residual fresh-frozen tumor tissue and more than two years of available survival data. Although molecular status otherwise differed among the glioblastoma patients, no patient had an isocitrate dehydrogenase mutation. PBMC collection took place before vaccination, two weeks after the third vaccination, and at tumor progression if progression occurred. The Qiagen DNeasy Blood extraction Kit was used for extraction of genomic DNA. The CDR3 spans 18 residues, from the cysteine through the phenylalanine. Here the CDR3 DNA is all that survives: 54 bases in frame from base 1. Via the germline V gene (reference sequence), CDR1 is MNHEY and CDR2 SMNVEV. V lost 1 base and J lost 1 base; the stretch between them is 20 bases long.

The material was blood, obtained after dendritic cell vaccination. Recombination joined TRBV27 with TRBJ2-7; the D gene identity is not certain. The source is a human donor with glioblastoma. The CDR3 in this case is CASSLFFIKAQDSYEQYF. The nucleotide sequence is given as TGTGCCAGCAGTTTATTTTTTATTAAGGCGCAGGATTCCTACGAGCAGTACTTC.